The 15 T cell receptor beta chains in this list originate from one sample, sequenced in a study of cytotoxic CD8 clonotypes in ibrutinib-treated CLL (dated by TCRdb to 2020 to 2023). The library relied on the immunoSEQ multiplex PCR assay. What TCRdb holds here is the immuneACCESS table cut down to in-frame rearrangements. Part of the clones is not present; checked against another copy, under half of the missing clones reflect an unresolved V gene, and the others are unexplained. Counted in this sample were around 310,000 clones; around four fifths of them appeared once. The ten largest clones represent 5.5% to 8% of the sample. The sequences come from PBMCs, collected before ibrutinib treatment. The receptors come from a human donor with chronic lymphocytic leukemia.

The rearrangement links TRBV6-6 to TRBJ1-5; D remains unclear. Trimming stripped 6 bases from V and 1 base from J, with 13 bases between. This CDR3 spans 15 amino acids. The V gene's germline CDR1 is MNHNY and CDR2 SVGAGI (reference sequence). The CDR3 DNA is TGTGCCAGCAGCCAGCCCCAAGGGAGCAATCAGCCCCAGCATTTT. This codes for CASSQPQGSNQPQHF.

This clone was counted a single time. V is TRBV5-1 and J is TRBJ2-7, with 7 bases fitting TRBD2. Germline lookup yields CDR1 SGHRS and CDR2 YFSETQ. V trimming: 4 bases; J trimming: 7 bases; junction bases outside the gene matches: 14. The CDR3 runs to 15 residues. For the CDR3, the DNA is TGCGCCAGCAGCCCCGGCGGGGCGGGAGCCCAGGAGCAGTACTTC. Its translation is CASSPGGAGAQEQYF.

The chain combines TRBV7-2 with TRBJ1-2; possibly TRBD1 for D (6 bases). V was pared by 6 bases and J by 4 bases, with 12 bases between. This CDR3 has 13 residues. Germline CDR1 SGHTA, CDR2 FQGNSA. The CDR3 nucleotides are TGTGCCAGCAGTTTTGACAGGTCCTATGGCTACACCTTC. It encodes CASSFDRSYGYTF.

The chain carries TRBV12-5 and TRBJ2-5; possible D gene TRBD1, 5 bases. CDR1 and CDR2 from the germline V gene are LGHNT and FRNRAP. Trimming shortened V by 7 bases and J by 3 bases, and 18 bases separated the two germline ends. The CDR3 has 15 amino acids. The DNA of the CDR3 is TGTGCTAGTGCGTCTGGGGCATTTGAAGAAGAGACCCAGTACTTC. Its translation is CASASGAFEEETQYF.

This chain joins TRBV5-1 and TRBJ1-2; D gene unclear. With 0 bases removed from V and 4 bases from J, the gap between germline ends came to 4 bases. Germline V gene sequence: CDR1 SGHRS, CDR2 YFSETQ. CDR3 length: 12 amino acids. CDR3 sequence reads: CASSLGAYGYTF. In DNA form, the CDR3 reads TGCGCCAGCAGCTTGGGAGCCTATGGCTACACCTTC.

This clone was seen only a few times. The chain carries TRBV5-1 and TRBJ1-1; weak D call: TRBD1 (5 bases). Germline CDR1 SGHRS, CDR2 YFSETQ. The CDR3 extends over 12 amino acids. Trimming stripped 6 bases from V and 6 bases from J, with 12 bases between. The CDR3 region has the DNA TGCGCCAGCACCCGAGGGGACTCTGAAGCTTTCTTT. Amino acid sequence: CASTRGDSEAFF.

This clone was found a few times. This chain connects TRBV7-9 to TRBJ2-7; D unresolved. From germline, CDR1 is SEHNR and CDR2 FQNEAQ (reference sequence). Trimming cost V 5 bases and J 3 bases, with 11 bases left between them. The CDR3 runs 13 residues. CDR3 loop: CASSQNPNYEQYF. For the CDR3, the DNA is TGTGCCAGCAGCCAAAACCCAAACTACGAGCAGTACTTC.

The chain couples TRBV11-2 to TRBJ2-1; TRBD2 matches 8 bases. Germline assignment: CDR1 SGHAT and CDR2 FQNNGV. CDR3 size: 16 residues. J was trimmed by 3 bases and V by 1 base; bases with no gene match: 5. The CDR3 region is CASSLGTAGDYNEQFF. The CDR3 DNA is TGTGCCAGCAGCTTAGGTACAGCGGGAGACTACAATGAGCAGTTCTTC.

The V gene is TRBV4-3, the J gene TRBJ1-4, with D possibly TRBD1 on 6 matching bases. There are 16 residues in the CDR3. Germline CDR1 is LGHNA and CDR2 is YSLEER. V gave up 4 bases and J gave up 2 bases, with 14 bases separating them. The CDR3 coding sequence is TGCGCCAGCAGCCGGGGGCACGGTCCGACTAATGAAAAACTGTTTTTT. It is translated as CASSRGHGPTNEKLFF.

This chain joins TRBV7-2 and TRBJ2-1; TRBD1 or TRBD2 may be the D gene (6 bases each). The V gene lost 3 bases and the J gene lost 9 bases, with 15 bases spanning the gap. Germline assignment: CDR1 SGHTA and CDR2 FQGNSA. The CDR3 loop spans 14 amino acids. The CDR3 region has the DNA TGTGCCAGCAGCTTGGGGGGCTGGGGCGGTGAGCAGTTCTTC. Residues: CASSLGGWGGEQFF.

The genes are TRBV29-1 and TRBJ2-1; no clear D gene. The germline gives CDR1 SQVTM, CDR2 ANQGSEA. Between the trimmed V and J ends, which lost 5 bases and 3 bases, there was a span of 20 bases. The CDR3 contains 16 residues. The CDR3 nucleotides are TGCAGCGTTAACCCCCCCTGGGCCCCAGTCTACAATGAGCAGTTCTTC. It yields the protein CSVNPPWAPVYNEQFF.

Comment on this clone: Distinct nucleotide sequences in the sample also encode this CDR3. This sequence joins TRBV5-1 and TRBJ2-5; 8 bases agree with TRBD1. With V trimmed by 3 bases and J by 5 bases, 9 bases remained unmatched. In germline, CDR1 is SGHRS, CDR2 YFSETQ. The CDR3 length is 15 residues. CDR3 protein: CASSSDRVGQETQYF. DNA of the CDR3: TGCGCCAGCAGCTCGGACAGGGTTGGCCAGGAGACCCAGTACTTC.

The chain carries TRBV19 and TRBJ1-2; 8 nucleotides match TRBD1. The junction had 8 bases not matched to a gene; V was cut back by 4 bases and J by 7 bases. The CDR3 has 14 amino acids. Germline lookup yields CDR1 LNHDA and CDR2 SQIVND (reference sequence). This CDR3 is CASSTGQALSGYTF. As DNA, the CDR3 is TGTGCCAGTAGTACGGGACAGGCCCTTTCTGGCTACACCTTC.

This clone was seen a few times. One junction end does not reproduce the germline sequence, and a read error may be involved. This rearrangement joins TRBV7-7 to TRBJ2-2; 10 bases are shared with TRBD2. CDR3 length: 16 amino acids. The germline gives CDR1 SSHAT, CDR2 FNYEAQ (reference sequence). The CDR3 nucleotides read TGTGCTAGCAGCCCTGGACTAGCGGTAAACACCGGGGAGCTGTTTTTT. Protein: CASSPGLAVNTGELFF. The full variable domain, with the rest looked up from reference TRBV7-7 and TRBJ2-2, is GAGVSQSPRYKVTKRGQDVTLRCDPISSHATLYWYQQALGQGPEFLTYFNYEAQPDKSGLPSDRFSAERPEGSISTLTIQRTEQRDSAMYRCASSPGLAVNTGELFFGEGSRLTVL.

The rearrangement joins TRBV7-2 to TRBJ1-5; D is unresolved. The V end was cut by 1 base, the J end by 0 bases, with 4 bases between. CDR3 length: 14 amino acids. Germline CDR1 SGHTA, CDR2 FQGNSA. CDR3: CASSLVGSNQPQHF. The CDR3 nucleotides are TGTGCCAGCAGCTTAGTCGGTAGCAATCAGCCCCAGCATTTT.